The 10 T cell receptor beta chains below were found in one sample sequenced in a study of T cell responses to AZD1222 COVID-19 vaccine. Profiled with immunoSEQ multiplex PCR; TCRdb holds only in-frame clones, not every one. Among 85,000 to 110,000 clones listed, less than 95% were seen once. The sequencing here drew on peripheral blood, taken on day 0 of AZD1222 vaccination. These receptors were obtained from an adult in good health.

The chain uses TRBV2 and TRBJ1-1; TRBD1 matches at 7 bases. The germline V gene encodes CDR1 SNHLY and CDR2 FYNNEI. The CDR3 covers 14 residues. V gave up 6 bases and J gave up 1 base; unmatched junction bases: 5. The CDR3 coding sequence is TGTGCCAGCAGAGGACAGGAGTCGAACACTGAAGCTTTCTTT. Encoded protein: CASRGQESNTEAFF.

The J gene is TRBJ2-5, the V gene TRBV6-2 or TRBV6-3, with D maybe TRBD2 (6 bases). Germline V CDR1 and CDR2: MNHEY, SVGEGT. The CDR3 runs 16 residues. V was shortened by 0 bases and J by 7 bases, with 18 bases between the two germline ends. CDR3 DNA: TGTGCCAGCAGTTACTCGAGTGGGGCCACCGGGGGGACCCAGTACTTC. Its translation is CASSYSSGATGGTQYF.

The chain uses TRBV3-1 (or the pseudogene TRBV3-2) and TRBJ1-5; D uncertain. The germline V gene has CDR1 LGHDT and CDR2 YNNKEL (reference sequence). The V end was cut by 3 bases, the J end by 5 bases, with 8 bases between. There are 13 residues in the CDR3. The CDR3 sequence: CASSQASYQPQHF. In DNA form, the CDR3 reads TGTGCCAGCAGCCAGGCGAGCTATCAGCCCCAGCATTTT.

V and J are TRBV10-2 and TRBJ1-6; D remains ambiguous. This CDR3 contains 14 residues. V lost 3 bases, J lost 7 bases, and 10 bases lay in between. CDR1 and CDR2 from the germline V gene are WSHSY and SAAADI. Here the CDR3 DNA reads TGCGCCAGCAGTGAACCCGGGTACAATTCACCCCTCCACTTT. Translating gives CASSEPGYNSPLHF.

This clone was found once. The genes are TRBV4-2 and TRBJ2-7, with 15 positions matching TRBD2. The germline gives CDR1 LGHNA, CDR2 YNFKEQ. V was pared by 1 base and J by 6 bases, with 4 bases of the junction left unmatched. This CDR3 comprises 16 residues. In nucleotides, the CDR3 is TGTGCCAGCAGCCAAGCCCGGGGACTAGCGGGGGGCGAGCAGTACTTC. Translating gives CASSQARGLAGGEQYF.

The chain couples TRBV10-3 to TRBJ1-1, with D hard to call. Germline CDR1 reads ENHRY; CDR2 reads SYGVKD. There are 14 residues in the CDR3. The germline V and J ends were trimmed by 2 bases and 4 bases, with 11 bases remaining between them. CDR3 protein: CAISENPGPTEAFF. The CDR3 DNA is TGTGCCATCAGTGAGAATCCGGGCCCCACTGAAGCTTTCTTT.

This clone has only one observation. The V call is TRBV29-1, the J call TRBJ1-5; weak D call: TRBD1 (5 bases). Trimming left V 6 bases short and J 3 bases short, with 12 bases between. This CDR3 region has 13 residues. Looked up from germline, CDR1 is SQVTM and CDR2 is ANQGSEA. CDR3 amino acids: CSVSGKLNQPQHF. The CDR3 bases are TGCAGCGTCTCAGGGAAACTCAATCAGCCCCAGCATTTT.

CDR3 in amino acids: CASSSSTSGGYSYNEQFF. CDR3 nucleotides: TGTGCCAGCAGTTCCTCGACTAGCGGGGGGTACTCCTACAATGAGCAGTTCTTC. V is TRBV28 and J is TRBJ2-1, with 13 bases matching TRBD2. V lost 4 bases to trimming and J lost 0 bases; unmatched junction nucleotides: 6. Germline lookup yields CDR1 MDHEN and CDR2 SYDVKM. The CDR3 runs 18 residues.

This rearrangement joins TRBV7-8 to TRBJ2-2; 9 nucleotides agree with TRBD2. CDR1 is SGHVS and CDR2 is FQNEAQ in the germline V gene. CDR3 length: 16 amino acids. With 2 bases clipped from V and 0 bases from J, the junction kept 1 base outside the gene matches. CDR3 protein: CASSLRGGANTGELFF. The CDR3 region has the DNA TGTGCCAGCAGCTTACGCGGGGGGGCGAACACCGGGGAGCTGTTTTTT. Looking up the rest from reference TRBV7-8 and TRBJ2-2 gives the full variable domain: GAGVSQSPRYKVAKRGQDVALRCDPISGHVSLFWYQQALGQGPEFLTYFQNEAQLDKSGLPSDRFFAERPEGSVSTLKIQRTQQEDSAVYLCASSLRGGANTGELFFGEGSRLTVL.

This chain uses TRBV19 with TRBJ1-2, with 7 bases that match TRBD1. The CDR3 spans 14 residues. Unmatched junction bases numbered 9, after V lost 7 bases and J lost 4 bases. CDR1 is LNHDA, CDR2 SQIVND, per germline (reference sequence). CDR3 sequence: CASTTPDRFYGYTF. The DNA of the CDR3 is TGTGCCAGTACCACGCCGGACAGGTTCTATGGCTACACCTTC.